This T cell receptor (beta chain) is from a study of CD8 T cells in ankylosing spondylitis. This clonotype was counted ten times or more. As yet, its antigen is unknown. Construction of TCR beta libraries was performed using quantitative 5'-RACE with molecular barcodes. In TCRdb, the 5' RACE reads were re-called with MiXCR into one record per CDR3 protein. The sample yields some 240,000 distinct CDR3 sequences, 8.6% seen once. J was trimmed by 8 bases and V by 3 bases; bases with no gene match: 4. This CDR3 is 14 amino acids long. Per germline, CDR1 DFQATT and CDR2 SNEGSKA (reference sequence). General study findings and limits: Blood from ankylosing spondylitis patients appeared to carry a characteristic roughly 8-variant TCR beta motif. Reactive arthritis synovial fluid and blood were previously reported to contain some motif variants. According to the report, clones linked to the disease were significantly enriched in matched synovial fluid samples taken from ankylosing spondylitis patients.

This TCR was sampled from a male donor with ankylosing spondylitis or in good health (not recorded which). The V call is TRBV20-1, the J call TRBJ2-1; 13 nucleotides agree with TRBD2. The material sequenced was blood, either unsorted or a sorted T cell fraction (not recorded which). The CDR3 spells CSASRTSGSDEQFF. For the CDR3, the DNA is TGCAGTGCTAGTCGGACTAGCGGGAGTGATGAGCAGTTCTTC.